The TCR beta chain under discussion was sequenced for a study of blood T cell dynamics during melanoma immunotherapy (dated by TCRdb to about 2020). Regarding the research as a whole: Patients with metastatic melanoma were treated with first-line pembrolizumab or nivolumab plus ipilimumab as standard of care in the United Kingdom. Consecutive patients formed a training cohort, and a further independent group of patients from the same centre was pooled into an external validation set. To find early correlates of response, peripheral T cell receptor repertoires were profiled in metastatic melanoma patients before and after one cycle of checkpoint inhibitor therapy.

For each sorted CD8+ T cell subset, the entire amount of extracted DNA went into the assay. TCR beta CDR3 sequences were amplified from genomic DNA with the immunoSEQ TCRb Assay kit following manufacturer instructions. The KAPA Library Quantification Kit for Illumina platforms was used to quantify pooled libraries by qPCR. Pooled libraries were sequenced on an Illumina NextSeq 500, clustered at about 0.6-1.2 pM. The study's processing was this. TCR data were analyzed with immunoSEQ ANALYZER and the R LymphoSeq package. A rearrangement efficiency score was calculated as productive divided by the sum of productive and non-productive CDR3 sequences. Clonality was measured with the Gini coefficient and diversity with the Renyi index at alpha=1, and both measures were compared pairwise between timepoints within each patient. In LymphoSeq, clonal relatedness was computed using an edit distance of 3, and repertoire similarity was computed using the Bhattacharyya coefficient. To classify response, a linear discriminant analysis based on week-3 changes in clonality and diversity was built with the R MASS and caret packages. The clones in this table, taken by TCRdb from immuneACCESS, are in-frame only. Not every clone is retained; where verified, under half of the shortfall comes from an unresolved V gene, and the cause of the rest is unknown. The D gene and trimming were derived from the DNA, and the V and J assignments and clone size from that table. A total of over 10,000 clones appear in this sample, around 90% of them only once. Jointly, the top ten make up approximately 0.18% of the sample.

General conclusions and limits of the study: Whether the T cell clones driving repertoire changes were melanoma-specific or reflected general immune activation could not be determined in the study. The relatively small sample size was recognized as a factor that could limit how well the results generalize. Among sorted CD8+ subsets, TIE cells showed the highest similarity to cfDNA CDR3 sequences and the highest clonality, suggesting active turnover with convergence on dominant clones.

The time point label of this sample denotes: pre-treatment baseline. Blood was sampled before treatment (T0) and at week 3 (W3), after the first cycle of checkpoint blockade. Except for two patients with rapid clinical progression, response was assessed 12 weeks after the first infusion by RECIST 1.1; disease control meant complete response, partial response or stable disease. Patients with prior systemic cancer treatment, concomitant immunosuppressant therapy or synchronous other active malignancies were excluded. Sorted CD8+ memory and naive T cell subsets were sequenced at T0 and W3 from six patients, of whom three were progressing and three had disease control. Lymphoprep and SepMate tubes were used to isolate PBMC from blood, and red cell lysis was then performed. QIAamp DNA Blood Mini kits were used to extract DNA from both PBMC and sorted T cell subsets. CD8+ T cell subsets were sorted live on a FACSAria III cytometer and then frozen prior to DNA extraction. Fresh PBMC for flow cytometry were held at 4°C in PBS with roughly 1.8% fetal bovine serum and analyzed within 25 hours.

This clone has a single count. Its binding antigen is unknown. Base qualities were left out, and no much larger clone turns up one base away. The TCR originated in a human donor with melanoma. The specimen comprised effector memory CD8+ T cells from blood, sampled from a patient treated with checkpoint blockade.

The CDR3: CASSPSGEAFF. In nucleotides, the sequence is TGTGCCAGCAGCCCCTCGGGGGAAGCTTTCTTT. The chain is encoded by TRBV11-2 joined to TRBJ1-1, with the D gene not confidently named. Reading from cysteine to phenylalanine, the CDR3 counts 11 amino acids. Of the read, only the CDR3 DNA is kept; its 33 bases are in frame from base 1. The germline V gene specifies SGHAT as CDR1 and FQNNGV as CDR2. V is cut by 5 bases and J by 8 bases, and the space between the germline ends is 9 bases.